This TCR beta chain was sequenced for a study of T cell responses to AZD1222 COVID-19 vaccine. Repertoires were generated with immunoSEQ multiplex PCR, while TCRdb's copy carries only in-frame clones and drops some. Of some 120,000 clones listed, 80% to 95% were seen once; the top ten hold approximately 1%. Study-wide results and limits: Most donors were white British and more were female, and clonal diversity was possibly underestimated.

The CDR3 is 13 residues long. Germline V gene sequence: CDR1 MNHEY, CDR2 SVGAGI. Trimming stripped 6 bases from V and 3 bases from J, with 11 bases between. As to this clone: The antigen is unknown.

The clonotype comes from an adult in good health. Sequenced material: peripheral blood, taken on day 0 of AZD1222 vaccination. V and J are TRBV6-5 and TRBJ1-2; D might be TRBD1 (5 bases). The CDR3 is CASRRDGYYGYTF. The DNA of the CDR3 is TGTGCCAGCAGACGGGACGGGTACTATGGCTACACCTTC.